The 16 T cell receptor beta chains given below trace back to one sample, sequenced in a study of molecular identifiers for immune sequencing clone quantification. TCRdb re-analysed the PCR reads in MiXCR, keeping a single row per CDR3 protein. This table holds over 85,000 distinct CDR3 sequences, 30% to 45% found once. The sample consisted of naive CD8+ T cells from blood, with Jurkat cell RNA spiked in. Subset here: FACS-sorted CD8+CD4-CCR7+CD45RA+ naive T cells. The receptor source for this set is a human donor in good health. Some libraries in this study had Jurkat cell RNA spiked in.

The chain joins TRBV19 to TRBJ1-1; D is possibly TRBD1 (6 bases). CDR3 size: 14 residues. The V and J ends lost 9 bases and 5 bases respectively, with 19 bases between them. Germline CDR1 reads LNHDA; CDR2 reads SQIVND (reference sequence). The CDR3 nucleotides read TGTGCCAGCATTTCCGGCAGAGGGGGTACTGAAGCTTTCTTT. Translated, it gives CASISGRGGTEAFF.

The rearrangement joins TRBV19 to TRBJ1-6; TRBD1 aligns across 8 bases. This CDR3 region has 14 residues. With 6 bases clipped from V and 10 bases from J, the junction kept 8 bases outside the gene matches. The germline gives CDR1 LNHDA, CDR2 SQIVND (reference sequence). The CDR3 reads CASRIGQGASPLHF. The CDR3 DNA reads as TGTGCCAGTAGAATCGGACAGGGAGCCTCACCCCTCCACTTT.

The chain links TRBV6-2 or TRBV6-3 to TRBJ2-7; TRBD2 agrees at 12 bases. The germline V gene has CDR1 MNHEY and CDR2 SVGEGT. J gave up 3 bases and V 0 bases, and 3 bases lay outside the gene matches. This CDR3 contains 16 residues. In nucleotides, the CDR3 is TGTGCCAGCAGTTACTCGAGACTAGCGGGAGACTACGAGCAGTACTTC. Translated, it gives CASSYSRLAGDYEQYF.

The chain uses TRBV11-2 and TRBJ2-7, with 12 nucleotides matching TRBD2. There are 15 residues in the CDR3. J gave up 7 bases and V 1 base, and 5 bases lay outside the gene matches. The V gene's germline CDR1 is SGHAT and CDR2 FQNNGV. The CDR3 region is CASSLASGRAEEQYF. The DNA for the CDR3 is TGTGCCAGCAGCTTAGCTAGCGGGAGGGCAGAGGAGCAGTACTTC.

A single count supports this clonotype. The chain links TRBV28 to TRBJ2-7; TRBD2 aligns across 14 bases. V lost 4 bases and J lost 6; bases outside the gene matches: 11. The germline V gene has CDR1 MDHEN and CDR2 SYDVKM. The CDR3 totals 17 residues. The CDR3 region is CASSSPGLAGVFAEQYF. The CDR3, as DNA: TGTGCCAGCAGTTCCCCGGGACTAGCGGGAGTTTTTGCCGAGCAGTACTTC.

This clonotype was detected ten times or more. The CDR3 spells CASSLTPHREAFF. The DNA for the CDR3 is TGTGCCAGCAGCTTAACCCCCCACCGTGAAGCTTTCTTT. V usage is TRBV7-9 and J usage is TRBJ1-1; D ambiguous. CDR1 is SEHNR and CDR2 is FQNEAQ in the germline V gene (reference sequence). The CDR3 sequence is 13 residues long. The V and J ends lost 2 bases and 7 bases respectively, with 11 bases between them.

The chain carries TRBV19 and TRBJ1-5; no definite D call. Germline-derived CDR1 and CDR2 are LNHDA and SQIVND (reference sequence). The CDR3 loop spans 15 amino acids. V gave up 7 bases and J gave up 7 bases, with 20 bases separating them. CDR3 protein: CASTPSVSHRQPQHF. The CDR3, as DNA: TGTGCCAGTACTCCCTCGGTTTCACACCGCCAGCCCCAGCATTTT.

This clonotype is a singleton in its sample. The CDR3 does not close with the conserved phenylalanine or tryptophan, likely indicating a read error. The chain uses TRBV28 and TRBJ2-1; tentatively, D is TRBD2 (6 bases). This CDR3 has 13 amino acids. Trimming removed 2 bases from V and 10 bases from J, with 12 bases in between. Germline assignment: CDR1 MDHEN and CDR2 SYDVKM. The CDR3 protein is CASSLGGSTEQFY. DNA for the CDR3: TGTGCCAGCAGTTTAGGGGGGTCCACCGAGCAGTTCTAC.

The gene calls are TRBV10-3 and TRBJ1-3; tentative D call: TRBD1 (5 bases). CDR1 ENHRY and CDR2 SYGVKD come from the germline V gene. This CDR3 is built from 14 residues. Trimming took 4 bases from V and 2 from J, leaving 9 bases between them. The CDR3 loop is CAISVWGAGNTIYF. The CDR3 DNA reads TGTGCCATCAGTGTTTGGGGCGCTGGAAACACCATATATTTT.

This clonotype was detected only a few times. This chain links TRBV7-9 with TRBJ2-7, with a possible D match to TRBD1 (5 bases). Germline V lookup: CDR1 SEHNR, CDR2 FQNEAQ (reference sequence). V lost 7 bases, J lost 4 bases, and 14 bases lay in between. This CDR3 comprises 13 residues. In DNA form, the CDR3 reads TGTGCCAGCACCCCTGGGGCACCATACGAGCAGTACTTC. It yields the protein CASTPGAPYEQYF.

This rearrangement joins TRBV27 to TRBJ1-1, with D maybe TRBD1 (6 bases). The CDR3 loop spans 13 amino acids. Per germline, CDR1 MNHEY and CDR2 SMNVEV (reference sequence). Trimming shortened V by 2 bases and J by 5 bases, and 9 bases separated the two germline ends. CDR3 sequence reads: CASSLQGRTEAFF. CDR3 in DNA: TGTGCCAGCAGTTTACAGGGGAGGACTGAAGCTTTCTTT.

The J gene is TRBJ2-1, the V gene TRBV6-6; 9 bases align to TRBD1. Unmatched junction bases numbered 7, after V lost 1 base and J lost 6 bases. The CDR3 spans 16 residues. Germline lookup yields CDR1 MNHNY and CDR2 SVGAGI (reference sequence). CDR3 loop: CASSYFGDRVANEQFF. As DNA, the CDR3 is TGTGCCAGCAGTTACTTTGGGGACAGGGTAGCCAATGAGCAGTTCTTC.

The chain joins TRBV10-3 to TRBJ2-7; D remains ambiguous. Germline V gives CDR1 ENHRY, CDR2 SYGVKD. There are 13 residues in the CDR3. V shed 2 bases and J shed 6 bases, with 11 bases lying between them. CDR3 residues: CAISEIMASEQYF. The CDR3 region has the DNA TGTGCCATCAGTGAGATTATGGCGTCCGAGCAGTACTTC.

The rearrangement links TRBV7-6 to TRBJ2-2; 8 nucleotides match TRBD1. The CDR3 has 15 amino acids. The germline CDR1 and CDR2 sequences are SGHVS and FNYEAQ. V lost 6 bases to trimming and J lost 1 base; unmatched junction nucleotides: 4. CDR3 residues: CASRPGQGNTGELFF. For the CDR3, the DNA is TGTGCCAGCAGACCCGGACAGGGGAACACCGGGGAGCTGTTTTTT.

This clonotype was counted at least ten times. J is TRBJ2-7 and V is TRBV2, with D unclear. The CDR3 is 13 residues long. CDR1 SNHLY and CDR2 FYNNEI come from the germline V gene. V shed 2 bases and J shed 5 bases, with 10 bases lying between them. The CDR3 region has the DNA TGTGCCAGCAGTGAACGATCCTGGGACGAGCAGTACTTC. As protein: CASSERSWDEQYF.

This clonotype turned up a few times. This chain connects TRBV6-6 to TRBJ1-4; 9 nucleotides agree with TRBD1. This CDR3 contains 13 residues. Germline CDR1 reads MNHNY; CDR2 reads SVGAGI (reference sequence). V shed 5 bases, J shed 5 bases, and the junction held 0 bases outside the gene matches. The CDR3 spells CASSGTGNEKLFF. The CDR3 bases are TGTGCCAGCAGTGGGACAGGGAATGAAAAACTGTTTTTT.